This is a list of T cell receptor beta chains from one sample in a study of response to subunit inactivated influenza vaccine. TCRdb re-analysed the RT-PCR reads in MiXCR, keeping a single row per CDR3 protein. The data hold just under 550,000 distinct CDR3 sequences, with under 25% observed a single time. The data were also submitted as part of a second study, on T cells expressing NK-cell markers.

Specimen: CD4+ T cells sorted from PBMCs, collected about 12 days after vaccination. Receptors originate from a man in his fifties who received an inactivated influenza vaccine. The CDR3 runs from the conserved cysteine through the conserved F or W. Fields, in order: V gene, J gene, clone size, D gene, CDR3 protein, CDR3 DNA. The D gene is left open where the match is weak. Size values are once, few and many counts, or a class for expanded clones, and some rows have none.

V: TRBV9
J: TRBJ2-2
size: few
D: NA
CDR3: CASRPVGSGTGELFF
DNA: TGTGCCAGCAGGCCGGTGGGGTCGGGCACCGGGGAGCTGTTTTTT

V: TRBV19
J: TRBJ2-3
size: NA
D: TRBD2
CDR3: CASRDGRAPDTQYF
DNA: TGTGCCAGTAGGGACGGGAGGGCCCCAGATACGCAGTATTTT

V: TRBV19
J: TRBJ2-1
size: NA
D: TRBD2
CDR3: CASMGDSGKSYNEQFF
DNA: TGTGCCAGTATGGGGGATAGCGGGAAATCGTACAATGAGCAGTTCTTC

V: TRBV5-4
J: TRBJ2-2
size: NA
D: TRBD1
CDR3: CASSSDRALAGELFF
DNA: TGTGCCAGCAGCTCGGACAGGGCTTTGGCCGGGGAGCTGTTTTTT

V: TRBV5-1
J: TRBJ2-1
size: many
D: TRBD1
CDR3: CASSLGDRGSYNEQFF
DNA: TGCGCCAGCAGCTTGGGGGACAGGGGGTCGTACAATGAGCAGTTCTTC

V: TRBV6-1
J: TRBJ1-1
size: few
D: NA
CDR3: CASRSMNTEAFF
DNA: TGTGCCAGCAGAAGCATGAACACTGAAGCTTTCTTT

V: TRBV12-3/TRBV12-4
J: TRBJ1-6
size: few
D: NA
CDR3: CASSLGQFNSPLHF
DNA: TGTGCCAGCAGTTTAGGACAGTTTAATTCACCCCTCCACTTT

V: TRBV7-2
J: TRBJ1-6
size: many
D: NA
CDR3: CASSLASGGLNSPLHF
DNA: TGTGCCAGCAGCTTAGCTTCAGGCGGACTAAATTCACCCCTCCACTTT

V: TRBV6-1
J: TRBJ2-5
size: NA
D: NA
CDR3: CASSPPVGGLGETQYF
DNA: TGTGCCAGCAGCCCTCCCGTTGGGGGTTTAGGGGAGACCCAGTACTTC

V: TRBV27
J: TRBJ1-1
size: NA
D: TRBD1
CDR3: CASRYGTGGGTEAFF
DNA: TGTGCCAGCAGGTACGGGACAGGGGGCGGCACTGAAGCTTTCTTT

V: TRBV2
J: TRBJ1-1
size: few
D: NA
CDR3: CASSVGGRDTEAFF
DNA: TGTGCCAGCAGTGTCGGGGGGCGCGACACTGAAGCTTTCTTT

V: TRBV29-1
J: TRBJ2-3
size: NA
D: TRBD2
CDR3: CSVKTYSGGWNTQYF
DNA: TGCAGCGTCAAAACGTATAGCGGGGGATGGAATACGCAGTATTTT

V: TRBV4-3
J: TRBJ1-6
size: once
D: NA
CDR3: CASQAGTGNSPLHF
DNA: TGCGCCAGCCAGGCGGGGACGGGGAATTCACCCCTCCACTTT

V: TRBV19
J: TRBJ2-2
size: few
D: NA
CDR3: CASTPGQGRWTGELFF
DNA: TGTGCCAGTACCCCCGGGCAGGGTCGGTGGACCGGGGAGCTGTTTTTT

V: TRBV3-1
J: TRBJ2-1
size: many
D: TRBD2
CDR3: CASSRTSGGAYNEQFF
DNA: TGTGCCAGCAGCCGGACTAGCGGGGGGGCCTACAATGAGCAGTTCTTC

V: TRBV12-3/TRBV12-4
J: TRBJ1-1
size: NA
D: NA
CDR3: CASSLRLSQGEAFF
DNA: TGTGCCAGCAGTTTAAGGCTGTCGCAGGGTGAAGCTTTCTTT

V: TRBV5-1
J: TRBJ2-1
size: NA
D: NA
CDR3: CASSSPTSTVSYNEQFF
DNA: TGCGCCAGCAGCTCGCCGACTTCGACAGTCTCCTACAATGAGCAGTTCTTC

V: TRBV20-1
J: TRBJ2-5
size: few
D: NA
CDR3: CSARDYTVETQYF
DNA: TGCAGTGCTAGAGATTATACAGTAGAGACCCAGTACTTC

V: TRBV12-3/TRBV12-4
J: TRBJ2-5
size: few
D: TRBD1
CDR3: CASRPTSGGETQYF
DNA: TGTGCCAGCAGGCCCACATCAGGGGGAGAGACCCAGTACTTC

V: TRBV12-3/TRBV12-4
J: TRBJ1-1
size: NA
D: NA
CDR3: CASSLSGRPEAFF
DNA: TGTGCCAGCAGTTTATCAGGGCGCCCTGAAGCTTTCTTT

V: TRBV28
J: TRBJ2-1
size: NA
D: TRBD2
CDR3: CASSFVTSGNEQFF
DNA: TGTGCCAGCAGTTTCGTGACTAGCGGGAATGAGCAGTTCTTC

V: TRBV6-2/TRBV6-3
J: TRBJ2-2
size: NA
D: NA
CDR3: CASSYGRGIRYTGELFF
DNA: TGTGCCAGCAGTTACGGCCGAGGGATTAGGTACACCGGGGAGCTGTTTTTT

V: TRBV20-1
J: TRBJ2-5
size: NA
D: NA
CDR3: CSATMQETQYF
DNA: TGCAGTGCTACGATGCAAGAGACCCAGTACTTC